One sample yielded the 5 T cell receptor beta chains listed below, sequenced in a study of T-cell memory formation after mild COVID-19. Using its own MiXCR run on the 5' RACE reads, TCRdb lists one record per CDR3 protein. Here the sample spans fewer than 400,000 distinct CDR3 sequences, 10% to 15% being singletons. The material sequenced was PBMCs or a T cell subset sorted from them (not recorded which). Every receptor here comes from a young man who had mild COVID-19 (a few samples of this study predate the infection). Cell type and time point are not known.

The chain joins TRBV27 to TRBJ2-2; weak D call: TRBD2 (6 bases). Trimming removed 5 bases at V and 0 bases at J, with 10 bases between. There are 15 residues in the CDR3. CDR1 MNHEY and CDR2 SMNVEV come from the germline V gene (reference sequence). The CDR3, as DNA: TGTGCCAGCAGTCGACTAGGATCGAACACCGGGGAGCTGTTTTTT. Its protein product is CASSRLGSNTGELFF.

This sequence joins TRBV12-3 or TRBV12-4 and TRBJ2-7; TRBD1 aligns across 7 bases. This CDR3 has 14 amino acids. J was trimmed by 2 bases and V by 6 bases; bases with no gene match: 7. The CDR3 sequence: CASRKTGTTYEQYV. In DNA form, the CDR3 reads TGTGCCAGCAGAAAGACAGGGACAACCTACGAGCAGTACGTC.

The rearrangement joins TRBV5-1 to TRBJ2-3; either TRBD1 or TRBD2 may fit D (5 bases each). The CDR3 loop spans 14 amino acids. Germline loops: CDR1 SGHRS, CDR2 YFSETQ. Trimming pared 1 base from V and 2 bases from J, leaving 8 bases between. The CDR3 DNA is TGCGCCAGCAGCTTGCAGGGAGACACAGATACGCAGTATTTT. It specifies CASSLQGDTDTQYF. The full variable domain, in which reference TRBV5-1 and TRBJ2-3 provide the parts outside the CDR3, is KAGVTQTPRYLIKTRGQQVTLSCSPISGHRSVSWYQQTPGQGLQFLFEYFSETQRNKGNFPGRFSGRQFSNSRSEMNVSTLELGDSALYLCASSLQGDTDTQYFGPGTRLTVL.

This clonotype was counted a few times. The rearrangement links TRBV6-2 or TRBV6-3 to TRBJ1-5; 7 bases are a match to TRBD1. Germline CDR1 MNHEY, CDR2 SVGEGT. J lost 1 base, V lost 4 bases, and 10 bases had no gene match. The CDR3 runs 17 residues. CDR3 loop: CASSSTIQGTSNQPQHF. In DNA, the CDR3 is TGTGCCAGCAGTTCGACCATACAGGGGACAAGCAATCAGCCCCAGCATTTT.

Only a few counts were recorded for this clonotype. The chain carries TRBV18 and TRBJ1-6; 10 bases map to TRBD1. Germline V gives CDR1 KGHSH, CDR2 LQKENI. CDR3 length equals 17 residues. The V segment lost 0 bases and the J segment 7 bases; nucleotides outside the gene matches: 6. CDR3 in amino acids: CASSPPPGQGLNSPLHF. CDR3 bases: TGTGCCAGCTCACCACCGCCGGGACAGGGGCTGAATTCACCCCTCCACTTT.